This is a list of T cell receptor beta chains from one sample in a study of blood T cell repertoires in COVID-19. Clones were read by immunoSEQ multiplex PCR, and TCRdb kept only the in-frame ones, dropping some. The repertoire holds more than 250,000 clones, with approximately 90% as singletons. The sample was PBMCs or T cells enriched from blood (not recorded which). The receptors come from a woman in her thirties who had recovered from COVID-19. Both conserved end residues are part of each CDR3. The D gene is left open where the match is weak. Size is stated for part of the rows, as once, few or many counts, or as a class when the clone is expanded.

13	TRBV3-1/TRBV3-2	TRBD1	TRBJ1-2	NA	CASSPDRDYGYTF	TGTGCCAGCAGCCCTGACAGGGACTATGGCTACACCTTC
15	TRBV5-1	NA	TRBJ2-5	NA	CASSVGGGTQETQYF	TGCGCCAGCAGCGTAGGTGGAGGGACCCAAGAGACCCAGTACTTC
17	TRBV18	NA	TRBJ2-2	NA	CASSPPRSPANTGELFF	TGTGCCAGCTCACCACCGCGTTCCCCCGCGAACACCGGGGAGCTGTTTTTT
11	TRBV5-1	NA	TRBJ1-2	NA	CASSNHHLITF	TGCGCCAGCAGCAACCACCACCTAATCACCTTC
13	TRBV25-1	NA	TRBJ1-1	NA	CASSESVGTGAFF	TGTGCCAGCAGTGAATCTGTAGGGACTGGAGCTTTCTTT
15	TRBV6-5	TRBD1	TRBJ1-1	NA	CASSPATGAPSEAFF	TGTGCCAGCAGCCCCGCTACAGGGGCCCCGTCTGAAGCTTTCTTT
15	TRBV11-1	TRBD1	TRBJ1-1	NA	CASSGPGTGGTEAFF	TGTGCCAGCAGCGGACCCGGGACAGGCGGGACTGAAGCTTTCTTT
14	TRBV7-9	TRBD1	TRBJ2-7	few	CASSPRQGPYEQYF	TGTGCCAGCAGCCCCCGACAGGGCCCCTACGAGCAGTACTTC
12	TRBV30	NA	TRBJ1-2	NA	CAWRVGDYGYTF	TGTGCCTGGAGGGTCGGGGACTATGGCTACACCTTC
17	TRBV7-9	TRBD2	TRBJ2-1	NA	CASSSWTSGDSYNEQFF	TGTGCCAGCAGCTCCTGGACTAGCGGGGACTCCTACAATGAGCAGTTCTTC
12	TRBV10-3	NA	TRBJ2-1	NA	CAISDTRGEQFF	TGTGCCATCAGTGACACCCGGGGAGAGCAGTTCTTC
15	TRBV15	NA	TRBJ2-5	NA	CATSSIGQPQETQYF	TGTGCCACCAGCAGCATCGGACAGCCTCAAGAGACCCAGTACTTC
17	TRBV11-2	TRBD2	TRBJ2-7	NA	CASSPRDGGGSSYEQYF	TGTGCCAGCAGCCCACGGGATGGCGGGGGTAGCTCCTACGAGCAGTACTTC
15	TRBV5-6	NA	TRBJ1-1	NA	CASSLLARDFTEAFF	TGTGCCAGCAGCTTGCTCGCCAGGGATTTCACTGAAGCTTTCTTT
15	TRBV18	TRBD2	TRBJ2-1	NA	CASSPKSGGRNEQFF	TGTGCCAGCTCACCAAAAAGCGGGGGGCGCAATGAGCAGTTCTTC
14	TRBV29-1	TRBD1	TRBJ1-1	NA	CSVEVPKQGTEAFF	TGCAGCGTTGAAGTCCCGAAACAGGGGACTGAAGCTTTCTTT
15	TRBV3-1/TRBV3-2	TRBD2	TRBJ2-3	NA	CASSQATSGGDTQYF	TGTGCCAGCAGCCAAGCGACTAGCGGGGGAGATACGCAGTATTTT
14	TRBV19	TRBD1	TRBJ1-4	NA	CASSIGGQGVKLFF	TGTGCCAGTAGTATAGGCGGACAGGGGGTAAAACTGTTTTTT
15	TRBV18	TRBD1	TRBJ1-1	few	CASSPRTGENTEAFF	TGTGCCAGCTCACCACGGACAGGGGAAAACACTGAAGCTTTCTTT
15	TRBV30	NA	TRBJ2-1	NA	CAWSRRGSGYNEQFF	TGTGCCTGGAGTCGAAGAGGCAGCGGGTACAATGAGCAGTTCTTC
16	TRBV7-6	TRBD2	TRBJ2-3	NA	CASSSPGGARLDTQYF	TGTGCCAGCAGCTCCCCCGGGGGGGCCAGGTTGGATACGCAGTATTTT
16	TRBV7-9	TRBD1	TRBJ1-6	NA	CASSQTGGTANSPLHF	TGTGCCAGCAGCCAAACGGGAGGGACAGCAAATTCACCCCTCCACTTT
13	TRBV14	NA	TRBJ1-2	NA	CASSQIQSSGYTF	TGTGCCAGCAGCCAAATTCAGTCGTCTGGCTACACCTTC
16	TRBV5-1	NA	TRBJ1-1	NA	CASSLLEGPMNTEAFF	TGCGCCAGCAGCTTGTTGGAGGGGCCTATGAACACTGAAGCTTTCTTT
13	TRBV27	TRBD1	TRBJ1-5	NA	CASSLGSQGDQHF	TGTGCCAGCAGTCTCGGGTCACAGGGGGACCAGCATTTT
13	TRBV10-2	TRBD1	TRBJ1-2	NA	CASSRDRGFGYTF	TGCGCCAGCAGTAGGGACAGGGGCTTCGGCTACACCTTC